In this sample, the clone carrying this T cell receptor beta chain turned up many times. Antigen specificity is unknown. This entry comes from a study of T cells in Graves' hyperthyroidism and ophthalmopathy. Findings and caveats of the study: Researchers found most expanded thyroid clonotypes above 0.001 in blood as well.

TCR beta CDR3 regions were amplified from RNA transcripts. First-round RT-PCR targeting the TCR CDR3 was performed with the HTBI primer set. Using its own MiXCR run on the multiplex PCR reads, TCRdb lists one record per CDR3 protein. The sample lists a few hundred thousand distinct CDR3 sequences; roughly 15% were seen once. The authors obtained PBMCs from roughly 10 ml of fresh peripheral blood. Deletions cut 3 bases from V and 4 bases from J, with 22 bases between. This CDR3 region has 17 residues. The V gene's germline CDR1 is SGHAT and CDR2 FQNNGV. The origin of this receptor is a woman aged 18-35 years with Graves' hyperthyroidism. This sequence joins TRBV11-2 and TRBJ2-7, with no clear D. The sample was blood. The CDR3: CASSLNLVGLHSYEQYF. The DNA for the CDR3 is TGTGCCAGCAGCTTGAACTTGGTTGGTTTACACTCATACGAGCAGTACTTC.